Each of the 23 T cell receptor beta chains below was sequenced from the same sample in a study of blood T cell repertoires in COVID-19. TCRdb keeps only in-frame clones here, not all; method: immunoSEQ multiplex PCR. The sample lists 150,000 to 200,000 clones, 65% to 80% occurring once. Sequencing was done on a sample of PBMCs or T cells enriched from blood (not recorded which). The receptors stem from a woman in her forties or fifties with acute COVID-19.

V and J are TRBV6-2 or TRBV6-3 and TRBJ1-5; TRBD1 aligns across 7 bases. Germline CDR1 MNHEY, CDR2 SVGEGT. This CDR3 is built from 14 residues. Trimming removed 5 bases from V and 6 bases from J; junction bases left unmatched: 7. The CDR3, as DNA: TGTGCCAGCAGTGTTGACAGGGCCAGTCAGCCCCAGCATTTT. Translated, it gives CASSVDRASQPQHF.

The V and J genes are TRBV28 and TRBJ1-2; 8 nucleotides align to TRBD1. Germline CDR1 and CDR2: MDHEN and SYDVKM. The V and J ends lost 3 bases and 4 bases, in that order; junction bases with no gene match: 7. The CDR3 has 15 residues. CDR3 sequence reads: CASSLQGTGFYGYTF. The CDR3, as DNA: TGTGCCAGCAGTTTGCAGGGGACAGGTTTCTATGGCTACACCTTC.

This clone was found once. This chain links TRBV7-2 with TRBJ1-2; 7 positions agree with TRBD1. V gave up 5 bases and J gave up 6 bases; unmatched junction bases: 18. The germline V gene has CDR1 SGHTA and CDR2 FQGNSA. The CDR3 spans 17 residues. The CDR3 protein is CASSQGVGTVYSDGYTF. The CDR3 region has the DNA TGTGCCAGCAGCCAAGGAGTAGGGACAGTATATTCTGATGGCTACACCTTC.

The rearrangement uses TRBV12-3 or TRBV12-4 and TRBJ1-5; D gene uncertain. The CDR3 sequence is 13 residues long. V was pared by 5 bases and J by 9 bases, with 14 bases between. The chain's CDR3 is CASSTKLGGPQHF. DNA of the CDR3: TGTGCCAGCAGTACCAAACTAGGTGGGCCCCAGCATTTT.

The chain recombines TRBV4-2 with TRBJ2-1; no reliable D call. Germline V gene lookup returns CDR1 LGHNA and CDR2 YNFKEQ. V lost 1 base to trimming and J lost 6 bases, with 16 bases between them. This CDR3 is 16 amino acids long. CDR3 sequence (DNA): TGTGCCAGCAGCCAAGCTTTATACAGTGTACCCAATGAGCAGTTCTTC. This sequence encodes CASSQALYSVPNEQFF.

The CDR3, as DNA: TGTGCCAGCAGCAGACGTGTAGCCACAGGGGGCCCTTTAGATGGCTACACCTTC. As protein: CASSRRVATGGPLDGYTF. The rearrangement joins TRBV21-1 to TRBJ1-2; the table's TRBD1 call for D was not verified on the DNA. TRBV21-1 is an annotated pseudogene. The CDR3 has 18 amino acids.

V gene TRBV18 combines with J gene TRBJ1-1; D is possibly TRBD1 (6 bases). This CDR3 spans 14 amino acids. V was shortened by 3 bases and J by 3 bases, with 11 bases between the two germline ends. Looked up from germline, CDR1 is KGHSH and CDR2 is LQKENI. CDR3 sequence: CASSPQGSDTEAFF. As DNA, the CDR3 is TGTGCCAGCTCACCGCAGGGGAGTGACACTGAAGCTTTCTTT. The variable domain in full, with the rest retrieved from reference TRBV18 and TRBJ1-1, is NAGVMQNPRHLVRRRGQEARLRCSPMKGHSHVYWYRQLPEEGLKFMVYLQKENIIDESGMPKERFSAEFPKEGPSILRIQQVVRGDSAAYFCASSPQGSDTEAFFGQGTRLTVV.

This clone was found once. This chain links TRBV5-1 with TRBJ2-5; 9 bases are a match to TRBD2. The CDR3 is made up of 17 amino acids. The germline gives CDR1 SGHRS, CDR2 YFSETQ. Trimming removed 0 bases from V and 1 base from J; junction bases left unmatched: 7. This CDR3 is CASSLGMLAGSQETQYF. The CDR3 DNA is TGCGCCAGCAGCTTGGGGATGCTAGCGGGATCCCAAGAGACCCAGTACTTC.

This chain connects TRBV7-8 to TRBJ1-3; TRBD1 matches at 7 bases. Germline-derived CDR1 and CDR2 are SGHVS and FQNEAQ. J was trimmed by 2 bases and V by 6 bases; bases with no gene match: 7. The length of the CDR3 is 15 residues. The DNA for the CDR3 is TGTGCCAGCAGAACGAACAGGGGAGCTGGAAACACCATATATTTT. This translates into CASRTNRGAGNTIYF.

This chain connects TRBV5-1 to TRBJ2-1; 8 positions agree with TRBD1. The germline CDR1 and CDR2 sequences are SGHRS and YFSETQ. CDR3 length equals 15 residues. J gave up 1 base and V 4 bases, and 4 bases lay outside the gene matches. CDR3: CASSLQGGSYNEQFF. The CDR3 bases are TGCGCCAGCAGCCTACAGGGGGGTTCCTACAATGAGCAGTTCTTC.

The chain joins TRBV9 to TRBJ2-3; D unclear. The germline CDR1 and CDR2 sequences are SGDLS and YYNGEE. This CDR3 spans 13 amino acids. V was shortened by 3 bases and J by 0 bases, with 5 bases between the two germline ends. The CDR3 DNA is TGTGCCAGCAGCGCCGGGAGCACAGATACGCAGTATTTT. The encoded protein is CASSAGSTDTQYF.

The J gene is TRBJ2-2, the V gene TRBV4-1; 15 nucleotides line up with TRBD2. The V segment lost 1 base and the J segment 6 bases; nucleotides outside the gene matches: 3. The V gene's germline CDR1 is MGHRA and CDR2 YSYEKL. The CDR3 length is 17 residues. The CDR3 here is CASSQGTSGGVPGELFF. The CDR3 nucleotides read TGCGCCAGCAGCCAAGGGACTAGCGGGGGGGTCCCCGGGGAGCTGTTTTTT.

The chain is built from TRBV18 and TRBJ2-1, with 7 nucleotides matching TRBD1. The J segment lost 9 bases and the V segment lost 4 bases, leaving 18 bases of the junction unmatched. The CDR3 runs 17 residues. Germline V gene lookup returns CDR1 KGHSH and CDR2 LQKENI. CDR3 sequence: CASSRSPETGFSGEQFF. CDR3 DNA: TGTGCCAGCTCACGTTCTCCGGAGACAGGGTTTAGTGGTGAGCAGTTCTTC.

The chain recombines TRBV6-5 with TRBJ1-6; TRBD1 is a possible D gene (6 bases). The germline gives CDR1 MNHEY, CDR2 SVGAGI. This CDR3 is 15 amino acids long. Trimming removed 10 bases at V and 6 bases at J, with 19 bases between. This chain's CDR3 is CATSREDRLNSPLHF. CDR3 nucleotide sequence: TGTGCCACCTCGAGAGAAGACAGGCTTAATTCACCCCTCCACTTT.

The chain couples TRBV6-5 to TRBJ2-3, with 7 bases that match TRBD2. The V segment lost 8 bases and the J segment 5 bases; nucleotides outside the gene matches: 7. Germline CDR1 reads MNHEY; CDR2 reads SVGAGI. This CDR3 has 13 amino acids. The CDR3 DNA is TGTGCCAGCGGCGCGGGGGTAGTAGATACGCAGTATTTT. Translation gives CASGAGVVDTQYF.

The CDR3, as DNA: TGTGCCTGGACCCTAAATAACTATGGCTACACCTTC. Its protein product is CAWTLNNYGYTF. The rearrangement uses TRBV30 and TRBJ1-2, with unresolved D. Germline V gene data show CDR1 as GTSNPN and CDR2 as SVGIG (reference sequence). The CDR3 extends over 12 amino acids. V lost 4 bases and J lost 1, with 7 bases in between.

This clone was counted a few times. V usage is TRBV5-1 and J usage is TRBJ2-5; 13 bases line up with TRBD2. Germline CDR1 reads SGHRS; CDR2 reads YFSETQ. The ends lost 3 bases at V and 9 bases at J; junction bases unmatched: 8. The CDR3 consists of 15 residues. The CDR3 nucleotides are TGCGCCAGCAGCTCCCGACTAGCGGGGGGAATTGCCCAGTACTTC. It yields the protein CASSSRLAGGIAQYF.

The chain is built from TRBV18 and TRBJ1-1; tentative D call: TRBD1 (5 bases). Germline V lookup: CDR1 KGHSH, CDR2 LQKENI. Trimming took 3 bases from V and 0 from J, leaving 20 bases between them. The CDR3 has 18 residues. The CDR3 nucleotides are TGTGCCAGCTCACCTTTCGTATGGGGAGGAGGGGTGAACACTGAAGCTTTCTTT. Its protein product is CASSPFVWGGGVNTEAFF.

CDR3 DNA sequence: TGTGCCAGCAGCTTAGGGCACGGAGGCTATCAGCCCCAGCATTTT. The encoded protein is CASSLGHGGYQPQHF. The chain is built from TRBV7-2 and TRBJ1-5; D remains ambiguous. CDR1 SGHTA and CDR2 FQGNSA come from the germline V gene. Trimming removed 1 base from V and 5 bases from J, with 12 bases in between. The CDR3 has 15 amino acids.

In its sample, this clone was seen a few times. This rearrangement joins TRBV7-3 to TRBJ2-1; 8 nucleotides match TRBD1. Germline V gives CDR1 SGHTA, CDR2 FQGTGA. This CDR3 has 15 residues. Unmatched junction bases numbered 10, after V lost 5 bases and J lost 7 bases. CDR3 sequence (DNA): TGTGCCAGCAGCCAAGGACAGGGAACCCTTAATGAGCAGTTCTTC. Translated: CASSQGQGTLNEQFF.

V is TRBV3-1 (or the pseudogene TRBV3-2) and J is TRBJ2-7, with 12 bases lining up with TRBD2. The germline CDR1 and CDR2 sequences are LGHDT and YNNKEL (reference sequence). The CDR3 sequence is 16 residues long. The junction had 10 bases not matched to a gene; V was cut back by 1 base and J by 9 bases. CDR3 bases: TGTGCCAGCAGCCAAGGGACTAGCGGGGCGGTATGGAGGCAGTACGTC. It codes for CASSQGTSGAVWRQYV.

The J gene is TRBJ1-1, the V gene TRBV6-2 or TRBV6-3, with 11 positions matching TRBD1. Germline V CDR1 and CDR2: MNHEY, SVGEGT. V trimming: 2 bases; J trimming: 4 bases; junction bases outside the gene matches: 3. The CDR3 spans 15 residues. The CDR3 is CASSYQDRGRTEAFF. As DNA, the CDR3 is TGTGCCAGCAGTTACCAGGACAGGGGGCGCACTGAAGCTTTCTTT.

This clone has more than one count but fewer than ten. The chain uses TRBV4-1 and TRBJ1-1, with 7 bases matching TRBD1. Germline lookup yields CDR1 MGHRA and CDR2 YSYEKL. V shed 1 base and J 5 bases; nucleotides not matched to a gene: 7. The CDR3 is made up of 15 amino acids. The CDR3 region is CASSQGQTGRTEAFF. The CDR3 bases are TGCGCCAGCAGCCAAGGACAGACAGGGAGGACTGAAGCTTTCTTT.